This T cell receptor (beta chain) was obtained from a study of Ad26.COV2.S vaccination and SARS-CoV-2 variants. The assay was immunoSEQ multiplex PCR, and TCRdb's table has in-frame clones only and misses some. Among roughly 350,000 clones listed, 86% were seen once. This clone is a singleton in its sample. This sample's treatment: some 20 received Ad26.COV2.S at low or high dose, single or two shots; a few received placebo; per-sample allocation not given. All samples were drawn on day 63, counting from the first vaccine or placebo injection. Expressing Wuhan-strain SARS-CoV-2 spike, an Ad26 vector served as the vaccine. The CDR3 has 17 residues. The germline V gene has CDR1 SGDLS and CDR2 YYNGEE. The V gene lost 2 bases and the J gene lost 0 bases, with 15 bases spanning the gap.

The source was peripheral blood, collected in a trial of Ad26.COV2.S vaccine versus placebo. This TCR derives from a person between 18 and 65 years old who received the Ad26.COV2.S COVID-19 vaccine or a placebo. V is TRBV9 and J is TRBJ2-1; tentative D call: TRBD2 (6 bases). CDR3 loop: CASSVFSSGSSYNEQFF. The CDR3 nucleotides are TGTGCCAGCAGCGTTTTCAGCTCCGGGAGCTCCTACAATGAGCAGTTCTTC.